This TCR beta chain was sequenced in a study of blood T cell repertoires in COVID-19. The repertoire was sequenced with immunoSEQ multiplex PCR; TCRdb's copy has only in-frame clones and lacks some. The sample records 230,000 or so clones, roughly four fifths being singletons. This CDR3 contains 17 residues. From germline, CDR1 is SGHNT and CDR2 YENEEA. Trimming stripped 3 bases from V and 4 bases from J, with 18 bases between. The participants were between roughly 18 and 89 years old and came from roughly 24 US areas. Participants' reported clinical history set cohort assignment. Recovered Cohort 3 donors showed two negative PCRs, clearance, or symptom resolution.

The TCR originated in a man between 45 and 60 years old who had recovered from COVID-19. Specimen: PBMCs or T cells enriched from blood (not recorded which). The chain recombines TRBV11-3 with TRBJ2-2; possible D gene TRBD1, 8 bases. CDR3 sequence: CASSLKWTGRGTGELFF. The CDR3, as DNA: TGTGCCAGCAGCTTGAAGTGGACAGGGAGGGGCACCGGGGAGCTGTTTTTT. Supplemented by reference TRBV11-3 and TRBJ2-2, the full variable domain reads EAGVVQSPRYKIIEKKQPVAFWCNPISGHNTLYWYLQNLGQGPELLIRYENEEAVDDSQLPKDRFSAERLKGVDSTLKIQPAELGDSAVYLCASSLKWTGRGTGELFFGEGSRLTVL.